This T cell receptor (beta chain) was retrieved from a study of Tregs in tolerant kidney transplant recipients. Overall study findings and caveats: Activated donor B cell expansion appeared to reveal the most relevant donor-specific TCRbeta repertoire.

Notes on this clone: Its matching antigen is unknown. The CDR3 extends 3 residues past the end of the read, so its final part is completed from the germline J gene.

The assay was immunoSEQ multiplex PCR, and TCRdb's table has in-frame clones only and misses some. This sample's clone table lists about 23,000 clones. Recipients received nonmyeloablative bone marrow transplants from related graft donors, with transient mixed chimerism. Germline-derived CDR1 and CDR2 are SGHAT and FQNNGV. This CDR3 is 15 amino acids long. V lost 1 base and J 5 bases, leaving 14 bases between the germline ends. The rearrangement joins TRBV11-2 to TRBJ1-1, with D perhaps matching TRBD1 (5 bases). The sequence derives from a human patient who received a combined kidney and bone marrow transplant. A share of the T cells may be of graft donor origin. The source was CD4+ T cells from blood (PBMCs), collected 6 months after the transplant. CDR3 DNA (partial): TGTGCCAGCAGCTTAGTGGGGGGAAGGAGGACTGAA. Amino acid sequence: CASSLVGGRRTE. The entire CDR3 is CASSLVGGRRTEAFF.